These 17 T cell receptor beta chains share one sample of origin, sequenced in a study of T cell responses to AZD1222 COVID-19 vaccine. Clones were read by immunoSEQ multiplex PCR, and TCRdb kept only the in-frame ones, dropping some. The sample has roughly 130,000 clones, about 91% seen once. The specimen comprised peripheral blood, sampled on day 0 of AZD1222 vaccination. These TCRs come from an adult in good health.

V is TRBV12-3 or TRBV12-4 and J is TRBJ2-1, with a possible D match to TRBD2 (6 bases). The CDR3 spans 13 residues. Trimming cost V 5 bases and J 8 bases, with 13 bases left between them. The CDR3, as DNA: TGTGCCAGCAGTCCGACTAGGTCGGATGAGCAGTTCTTC. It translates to CASSPTRSDEQFF.

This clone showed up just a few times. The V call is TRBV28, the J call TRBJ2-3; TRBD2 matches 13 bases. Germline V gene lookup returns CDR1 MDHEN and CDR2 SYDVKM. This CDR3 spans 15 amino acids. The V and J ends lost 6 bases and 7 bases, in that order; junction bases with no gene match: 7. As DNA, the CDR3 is TGTGCCAGCAGCCCGACTAGCGGGAGGTCAAATACGCAGTATTTT. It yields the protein CASSPTSGRSNTQYF.

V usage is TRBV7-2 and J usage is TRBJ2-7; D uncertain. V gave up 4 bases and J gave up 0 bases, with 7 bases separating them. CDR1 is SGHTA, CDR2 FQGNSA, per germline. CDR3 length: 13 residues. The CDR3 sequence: CASSSSSSYEQYF. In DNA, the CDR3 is TGTGCCAGCAGCTCGTCCTCCTCCTACGAGCAGTACTTC.

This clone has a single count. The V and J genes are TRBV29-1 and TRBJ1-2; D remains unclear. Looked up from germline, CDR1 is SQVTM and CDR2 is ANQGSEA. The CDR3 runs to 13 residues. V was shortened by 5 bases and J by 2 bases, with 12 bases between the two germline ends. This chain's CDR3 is CSVFSQWNYGYTF. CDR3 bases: TGCAGCGTTTTCAGCCAGTGGAACTATGGCTACACCTTC.

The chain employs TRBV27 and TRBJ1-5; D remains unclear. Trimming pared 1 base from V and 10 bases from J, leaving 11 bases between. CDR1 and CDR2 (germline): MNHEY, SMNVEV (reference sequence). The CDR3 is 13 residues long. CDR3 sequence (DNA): TGTGCCAGCAGTTTATTTCCCCCGGCTCCCCAGCATTTT. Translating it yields CASSLFPPAPQHF.

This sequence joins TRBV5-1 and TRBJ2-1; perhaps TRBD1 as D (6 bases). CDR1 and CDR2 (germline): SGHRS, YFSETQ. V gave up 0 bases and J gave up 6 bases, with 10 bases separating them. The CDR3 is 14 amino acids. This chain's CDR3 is CASSLGGDINEQFF. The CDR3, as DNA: TGCGCCAGCAGCTTGGGAGGGGACATCAATGAGCAGTTCTTC.

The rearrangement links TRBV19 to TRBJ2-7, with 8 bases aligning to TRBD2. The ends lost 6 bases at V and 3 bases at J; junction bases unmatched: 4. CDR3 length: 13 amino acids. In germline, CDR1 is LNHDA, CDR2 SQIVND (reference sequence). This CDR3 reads CASRLTSGYEQYF. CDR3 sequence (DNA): TGTGCCAGTAGACTCACTAGCGGCTACGAGCAGTACTTC.

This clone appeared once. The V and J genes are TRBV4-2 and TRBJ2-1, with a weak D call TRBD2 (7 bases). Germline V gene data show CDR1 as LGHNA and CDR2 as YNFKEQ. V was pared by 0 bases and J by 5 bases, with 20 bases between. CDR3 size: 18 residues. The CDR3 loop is CASSQEGAGAATHNEQFF. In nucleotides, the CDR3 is TGTGCCAGCAGCCAAGAAGGGGCGGGGGCAGCTACACACAATGAGCAGTTCTTC.

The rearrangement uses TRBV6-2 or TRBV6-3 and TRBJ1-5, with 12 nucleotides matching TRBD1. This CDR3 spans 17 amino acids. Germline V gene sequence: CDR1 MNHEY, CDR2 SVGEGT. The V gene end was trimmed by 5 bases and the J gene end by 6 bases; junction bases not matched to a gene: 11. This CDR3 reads CASSQGTGGAGSQPQHF. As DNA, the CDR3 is TGTGCCAGCAGTCAGGGGACAGGGGGCGCCGGGAGTCAGCCCCAGCATTTT.

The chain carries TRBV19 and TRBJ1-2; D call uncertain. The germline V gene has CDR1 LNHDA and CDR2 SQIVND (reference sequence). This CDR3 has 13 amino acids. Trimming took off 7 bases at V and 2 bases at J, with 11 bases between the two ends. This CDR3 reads CASNPDKNYGYTF. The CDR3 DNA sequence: TGTGCCAGTAACCCCGACAAAAACTATGGCTACACCTTC.

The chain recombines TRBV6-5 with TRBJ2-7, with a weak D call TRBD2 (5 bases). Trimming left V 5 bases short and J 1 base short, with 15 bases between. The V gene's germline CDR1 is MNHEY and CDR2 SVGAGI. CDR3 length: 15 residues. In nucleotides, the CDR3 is TGTGCCAGCAGTAAGTACTCTGGAGGATCCTACGAGCAGTACTTC. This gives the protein CASSKYSGGSYEQYF.

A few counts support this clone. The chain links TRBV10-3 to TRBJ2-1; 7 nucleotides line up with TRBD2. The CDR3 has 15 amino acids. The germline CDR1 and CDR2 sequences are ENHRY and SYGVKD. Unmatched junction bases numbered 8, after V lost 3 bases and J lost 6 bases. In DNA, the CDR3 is TGTGCCATCAGTGAAGGGACTACCGAAACCAATGAGCAGTTCTTC. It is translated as CAISEGTTETNEQFF.

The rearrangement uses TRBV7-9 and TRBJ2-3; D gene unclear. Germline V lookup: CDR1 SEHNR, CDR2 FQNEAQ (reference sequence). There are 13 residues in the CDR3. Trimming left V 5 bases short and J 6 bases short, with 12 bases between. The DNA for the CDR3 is TGTGCCAGCAGCCCTGATGCTAGGGATACGCAGTATTTT. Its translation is CASSPDARDTQYF.

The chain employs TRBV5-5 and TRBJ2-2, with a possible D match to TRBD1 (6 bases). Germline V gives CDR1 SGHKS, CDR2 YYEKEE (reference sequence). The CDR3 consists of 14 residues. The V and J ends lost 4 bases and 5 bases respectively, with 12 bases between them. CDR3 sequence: CASSRNRDTGELFF. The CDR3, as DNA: TGTGCCAGCAGCAGGAACAGGGATACCGGGGAGCTGTTTTTT.

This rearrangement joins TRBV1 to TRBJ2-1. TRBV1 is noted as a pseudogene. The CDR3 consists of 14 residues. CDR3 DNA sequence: TGCACCAGCAGCCAGGGACCCCCAGGGAATGAGCAGTTCTTC. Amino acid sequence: CTSSQGPPGNEQFF.

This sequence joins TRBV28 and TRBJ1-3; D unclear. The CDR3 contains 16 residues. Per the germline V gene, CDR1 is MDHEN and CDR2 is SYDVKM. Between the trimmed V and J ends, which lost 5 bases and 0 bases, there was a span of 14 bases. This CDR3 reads CASSLPGPPSGNTIYF. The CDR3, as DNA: TGTGCCAGCAGTCTCCCCGGACCTCCCTCTGGAAACACCATATATTTT.

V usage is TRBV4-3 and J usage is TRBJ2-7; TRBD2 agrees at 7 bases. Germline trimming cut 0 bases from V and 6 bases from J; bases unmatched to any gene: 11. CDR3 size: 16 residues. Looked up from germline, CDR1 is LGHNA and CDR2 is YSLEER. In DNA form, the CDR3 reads TGCGCCAGCAGCCAAGATTCTTACGGGAGGCCCGCCGAGCAGTACTTC. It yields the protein CASSQDSYGRPAEQYF.